The 22 T cell receptor beta chains listed next were all sequenced from one sample in a study of blood T cell repertoires in COVID-19. Clones were sequenced by immunoSEQ multiplex PCR, and TCRdb holds only the in-frame ones, with some missing. Of some 380,000 clones listed, roughly 88% are singletons. What was sequenced was PBMCs or T cells enriched from blood (not recorded which). The receptors come from a middle-aged woman with acute COVID-19.

The chain is built from TRBV5-4 and TRBJ2-7, with 8 bases fitting TRBD1. Per the germline V gene, CDR1 is SGHNT and CDR2 is YYREEE (reference sequence). The CDR3 extends over 14 amino acids. The J segment lost 2 bases and the V segment lost 4 bases, leaving 5 bases of the junction unmatched. This chain's CDR3 is CASSIGTGTYEQYF. In nucleotides, the CDR3 is TGTGCCAGCAGCATAGGGACAGGAACCTACGAGCAGTACTTC.

This clone came up a few times. V usage is TRBV12-3 or TRBV12-4 and J usage is TRBJ2-7; 9 bases align to TRBD1. The CDR3 contains 12 residues. Unmatched junction bases numbered 2, after V lost 9 bases and J lost 2 bases. CDR3 sequence (DNA): TGTGCCAGTACAGGGGGCACCTACGAGCAGTACTTC. Its protein product is CASTGGTYEQYF.

This chain joins TRBV9 and TRBJ1-3; 7 bases fit TRBD1. The germline V gene has CDR1 SGDLS and CDR2 YYNGEE. The J segment lost 2 bases and the V segment lost 4 bases, leaving 9 bases of the junction unmatched. This CDR3 has 16 residues. The CDR3 DNA is TGTGCCAGCAGCACTCGGACAGGAACGGCTGGAAACACCATATATTTT. Translated: CASSTRTGTAGNTIYF.

This clone appeared once. This chain links TRBV9 with TRBJ1-4; the match to TRBD1 covers 8 bases. V shed 4 bases and J 8 bases; nucleotides not matched to a gene: 7. CDR3 length equals 14 residues. In germline, CDR1 is SGDLS, CDR2 YYNGEE. CDR3 DNA sequence: TGTGCCAGCAGCCCCGGGACAGGTCGCGAAAAACTGTTTTTT. This encodes CASSPGTGREKLFF.

This clone was found once. The identical CDR3 is also encoded by other nucleotide sequences in the sample. V gene TRBV18 combines with J gene TRBJ1-5; TRBD1 is a possible D gene (6 bases). The V end lost 6 bases, the J end lost 4 bases, and 10 bases lay between the germline ends. CDR1 is KGHSH, CDR2 LQKENI, per germline. CDR3 length: 13 residues. The DNA of the CDR3 is TGTGCCAGCTCCCTAGGACAGAATCAGCCCCAGCATTTT. Residues: CASSLGQNQPQHF.

This chain links TRBV4-2 with TRBJ1-2; TRBD1 might be the D (6 bases). Germline CDR1 reads LGHNA; CDR2 reads YNFKEQ. V was clipped by 4 bases and J by 3 bases, with 18 bases between them. This CDR3 has 16 residues. In nucleotides, the CDR3 is TGTGCCAGCAGCCCAACTTCCCGGGACACTGACTATGGCTACACCTTC. This codes for CASSPTSRDTDYGYTF.

In the case of this clone: This may stem from a read error, because a much larger clone lies one nucleotide away. Other nucleotide sequences in the sample specify the same CDR3. The chain joins TRBV11-2 to TRBJ1-1; a weak D match, TRBD1 (5 bases). The CDR3 is 13 residues long. Trimming took off 1 base at V and 4 bases at J, with 7 bases between the two ends. Germline V CDR1 and CDR2: SGHAT, FQNNGV. The CDR3 DNA follows: TGTGCCAGCAGCTTAGGTAGGGGCACTGAAGCTTTCTTT. This gives the protein CASSLGRGTEAFF.

The J gene is TRBJ1-1, the V gene TRBV27; 9 nucleotides line up with TRBD1. The CDR3 totals 15 residues. Germline V lookup: CDR1 MNHEY, CDR2 SMNVEV (reference sequence). Unmatched junction bases numbered 9, after V lost 5 bases and J lost 5 bases. The DNA of the CDR3 is TGTGCCAGCAGTCCTCTACAGGGGGCGAGAACTGAAGCTTTCTTT. It codes for CASSPLQGARTEAFF.

This chain links TRBV7-8 with TRBJ1-2, with 9 positions matching TRBD1. Germline V CDR1 and CDR2: SGHVS, FQNEAQ. J was trimmed by 6 bases and V by 4 bases; bases with no gene match: 6. The CDR3 spans 14 residues. The CDR3 nucleotides read TGTGCCAGCAGCTCACAGGGGACAGGGCATGGCTACACCTTC. Its translation is CASSSQGTGHGYTF. The variable domain in full, completed from reference TRBV7-8 and TRBJ1-2, reads GAGVSQSPRYKVAKRGQDVALRCDPISGHVSLFWYQQALGQGPEFLTYFQNEAQLDKSGLPSDRFFAERPEGSVSTLKIQRTQQEDSAVYLCASSSQGTGHGYTFGSGTRLTVV.

The J gene is TRBJ2-1, the V gene TRBV10-1; 8 bases match TRBD2. Per germline, CDR1 WNHNN and CDR2 SYGVQD (reference sequence). The CDR3 runs to 18 residues. V was pared by 2 bases and J by 7 bases, with 16 bases of the junction left unmatched. Here the CDR3 DNA reads TGCGCCAGCAGTGAGCCTTTCATTAGCGGGGCCACGAATAATGAGCAGTTCTTC. Amino acids: CASSEPFISGATNNEQFF.

As DNA, the CDR3 is TGCGCCAGCAGCCAGGAGACAGGAAGCAATCAGCCCCAGCATTTT. It yields the protein CASSQETGSNQPQHF. V and J are TRBV4-1 and TRBJ1-5; perhaps TRBD1 as D (6 bases). This CDR3 spans 15 amino acids. Per germline, CDR1 MGHRA and CDR2 YSYEKL. Trimming removed 3 bases from V and 1 base from J, with 10 bases in between.

V is TRBV2 and J is TRBJ1-2, with 9 bases identical to TRBD1. Germline CDR1 is SNHLY and CDR2 is FYNNEI. The length of the CDR3 is 14 residues. V shed 5 bases and J 7 bases; nucleotides not matched to a gene: 8. CDR3 residues: CASSPTGGAIGYTF. CDR3 bases: TGTGCCAGCAGTCCTACAGGGGGCGCGATTGGCTACACCTTC.

The chain joins TRBV4-2 to TRBJ2-7; 11 nucleotides agree with TRBD2. The CDR3 contains 18 residues. Germline-derived CDR1 and CDR2 are LGHNA and YNFKEQ. Trimming cost V 3 bases and J 2 bases; bases outside gene matches: 12. DNA for the CDR3: TGTGCCAGCAGCCAGGGACCTTTAGCGGGGGGGACCCCCTACGAGCAGTACTTC. This codes for CASSQGPLAGGTPYEQYF.

The rearrangement links TRBV24-1 to TRBJ2-7; the match to TRBD2 covers 7 bases. Germline V gene data show CDR1 as KGHDR and CDR2 as SFDVKD. This CDR3 spans 15 amino acids. The V and J ends lost 3 bases and 5 bases, in that order; junction bases with no gene match: 9. CDR3 in amino acids: CATSDPRTSFNEQYF. DNA of the CDR3: TGTGCCACCAGTGATCCTAGGACTAGTTTCAACGAGCAGTACTTC.

The chain has TRBV13 and TRBJ2-1, with D maybe TRBD2 (6 bases). Germline V CDR1 and CDR2: PRHDT, FYEKMQ (reference sequence). The CDR3 is made up of 14 amino acids. The V gene lost 6 bases and the J gene lost 5 bases, with 14 bases spanning the gap. The CDR3 loop reads CASSSQTSNNEQFF. In DNA form, the CDR3 reads TGTGCCAGCAGTTCTCAGACTAGTAACAATGAGCAGTTCTTC.

V is TRBV12-3 or TRBV12-4 and J is TRBJ1-2, with D perhaps TRBD1 (5 bases). The CDR3 consists of 13 residues. The V end lost 2 bases, the J end lost 7 bases, and 11 bases lay between the germline ends. CDR3 region: CASSLRGRGGYTF. In DNA, the CDR3 is TGTGCCAGCAGTTTACGGGGGAGAGGTGGCTACACCTTC.

This chain joins TRBV19 and TRBJ2-3; the D gene is possibly TRBD2 (6 bases). This CDR3 region has 12 residues. The germline CDR1 and CDR2 sequences are LNHDA and SQIVND (reference sequence). Trimming cost V 10 bases and J 1 base, with 9 bases left between them. The CDR3 loop reads CATWGGTDTQYF. The CDR3 DNA sequence: TGTGCCACCTGGGGGGGCACAGATACGCAGTATTTT.

The chain uses TRBV30 and TRBJ2-1; D is perhaps TRBD2 (6 bases). CDR3 length equals 13 residues. V lost 3 bases, J lost 7 bases, and 13 bases lay in between. CDR1 GTSNPN and CDR2 SVGIG come from the germline V gene (reference sequence). CDR3 sequence: CAWRDGGANEQFF. CDR3 nucleotide sequence: TGTGCCTGGAGAGACGGGGGAGCTAATGAGCAGTTCTTC.

The chain carries TRBV12-3 or TRBV12-4 and TRBJ1-4; D is uncertain. V was cut by 6 bases and J by 9 bases, with 14 bases left in between. The CDR3 has 13 residues. The CDR3: CASRKDSSKKLFF. The CDR3, as DNA: TGTGCCAGCAGGAAGGACTCATCCAAAAAACTGTTTTTT.

The V call is TRBV28, the J call TRBJ1-2; D unresolved. Trimming removed 3 bases from V and 1 base from J, with 9 bases in between. Germline-derived CDR1 and CDR2 are MDHEN and SYDVKM. There are 14 residues in the CDR3. The DNA of the CDR3 is TGTGCCAGCAGTTTGGCAGACTTTAACTATGGCTACACCTTC. Translation gives CASSLADFNYGYTF.

This clone was seen only a few times. This chain links TRBV19 with TRBJ1-3, with D possibly matching TRBD1 (5 bases). This CDR3 is built from 15 residues. Germline V gives CDR1 LNHDA, CDR2 SQIVND (reference sequence). V was cut by 6 bases and J by 0 bases, with 12 bases left in between. This CDR3 is CASSRGANSGNTIYF. Here the CDR3 DNA reads TGTGCCAGTAGCCGTGGGGCTAACTCTGGAAACACCATATATTTT. The full variable domain, in which reference TRBV19 and TRBJ1-3 provide the parts outside the CDR3, is DGGITQSPKYLFRKEGQNVTLSCEQNLNHDAMYWYRQDPGQGLRLIYYSQIVNDFQKGDIAEGYSVSREKKESFPLTVTSAQKNPTAFYLCASSRGANSGNTIYFGEGSWLTVV.

This clone showed up just once. The chain has TRBV12-3 or TRBV12-4 and TRBJ1-2, with D hard to call. The ends were cut back, 3 bases at V and 7 bases at J, with 9 bases in the middle. The CDR3 extends over 12 amino acids. In DNA, the CDR3 is TGTGCCAGCAGTTTGGCCGGGAGTGGCTACACCTTC. Protein product: CASSLAGSGYTF.